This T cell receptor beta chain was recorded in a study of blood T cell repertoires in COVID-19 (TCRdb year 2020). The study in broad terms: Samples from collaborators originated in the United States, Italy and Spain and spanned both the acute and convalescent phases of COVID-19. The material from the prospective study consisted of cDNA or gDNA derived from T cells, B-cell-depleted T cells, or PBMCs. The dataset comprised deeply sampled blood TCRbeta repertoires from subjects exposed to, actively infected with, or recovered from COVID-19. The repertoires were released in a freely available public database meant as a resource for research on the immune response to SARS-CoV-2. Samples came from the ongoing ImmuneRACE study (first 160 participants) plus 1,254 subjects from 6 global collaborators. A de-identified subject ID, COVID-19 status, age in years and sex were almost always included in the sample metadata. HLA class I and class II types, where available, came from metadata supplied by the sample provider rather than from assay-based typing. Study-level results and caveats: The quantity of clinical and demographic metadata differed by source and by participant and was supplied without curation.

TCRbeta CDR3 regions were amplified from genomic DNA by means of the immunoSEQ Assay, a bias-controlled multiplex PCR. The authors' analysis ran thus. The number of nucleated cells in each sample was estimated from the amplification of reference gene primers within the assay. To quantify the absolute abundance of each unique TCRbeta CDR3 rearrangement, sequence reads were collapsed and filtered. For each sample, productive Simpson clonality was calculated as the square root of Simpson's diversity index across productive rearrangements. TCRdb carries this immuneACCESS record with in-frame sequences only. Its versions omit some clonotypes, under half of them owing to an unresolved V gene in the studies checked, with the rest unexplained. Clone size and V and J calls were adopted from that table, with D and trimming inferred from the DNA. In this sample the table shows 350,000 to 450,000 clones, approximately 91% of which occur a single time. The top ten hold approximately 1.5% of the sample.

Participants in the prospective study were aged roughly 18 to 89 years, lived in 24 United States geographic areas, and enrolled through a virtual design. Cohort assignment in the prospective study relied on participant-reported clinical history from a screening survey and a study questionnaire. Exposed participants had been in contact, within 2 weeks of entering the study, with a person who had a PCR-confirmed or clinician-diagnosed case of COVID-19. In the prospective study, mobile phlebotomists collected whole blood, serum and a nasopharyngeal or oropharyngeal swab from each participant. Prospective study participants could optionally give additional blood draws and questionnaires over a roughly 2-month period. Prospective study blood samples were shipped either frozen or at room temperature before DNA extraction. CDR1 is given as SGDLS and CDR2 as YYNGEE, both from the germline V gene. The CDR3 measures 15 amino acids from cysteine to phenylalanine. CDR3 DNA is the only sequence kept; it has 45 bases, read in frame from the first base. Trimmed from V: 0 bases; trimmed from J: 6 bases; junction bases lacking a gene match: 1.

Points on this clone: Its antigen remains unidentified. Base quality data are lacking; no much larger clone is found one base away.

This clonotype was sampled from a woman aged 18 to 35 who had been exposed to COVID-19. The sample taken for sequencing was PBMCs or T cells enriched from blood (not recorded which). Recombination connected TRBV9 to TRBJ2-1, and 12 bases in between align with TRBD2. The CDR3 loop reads CASSVVTSGGNEQFF. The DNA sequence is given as TGTGCCAGCAGCGTAGTGACTAGCGGGGGCAATGAGCAGTTCTTC.